These 18 T cell receptor beta chains were sequenced from one sample in a study of T cells after posttransplantation cyclophosphamide. Sequencing was performed with immunoSEQ multiplex PCR; in TCRdb, only in-frame clones are kept and a portion is missing. The sample includes tens of thousands of clones, less than 95% of them seen just once. A marrow graft followed busulfan-fludarabine conditioning, with cyclophosphamide on days +3 and +4. The sequencing used PBMCs, collected around 58 days after allogeneic stem cell transplant with posttransplant cyclophosphamide. The receptors come from a male patient aged 60-70 years who received an allogeneic stem cell transplant from a related donor and was CMV-positive. A share of the T cells may be of graft donor origin.

This clone was counted once. The chain uses TRBV5-1 and TRBJ1-1; 10 bases align to TRBD1. The CDR3 is 13 residues long. Trimming took 4 bases from V and 9 from J; bases not matched to a gene: 6. In germline, CDR1 is SGHRS, CDR2 YFSETQ. CDR3 bases: TGCGCCAGCAGCGACGACAGGGGGCAACAAGCTTTCTTT. Its translation is CASSDDRGQQAFF.

As DNA, the CDR3 is TGCGCCAGCAGCTTGGGAGTCGCAGATACGCAGTATTTT. Its protein is CASSLGVADTQYF. The rearrangement joins TRBV5-1 to TRBJ2-3, with no clear D. V lost 0 bases and J lost 4, with 6 bases in between. The germline V gene has CDR1 SGHRS and CDR2 YFSETQ. The CDR3 is 13 residues long.

The chain couples TRBV5-4 to TRBJ1-4; maybe TRBD1 (5 bases). The CDR3 has 12 residues. V was shortened by 0 bases and J by 10 bases, with 7 bases between the two germline ends. Germline-derived CDR1 and CDR2 are SGHNT and YYREEE (reference sequence). The CDR3 region has the DNA TGTGCCAGCAGCTTGGACGGGGGAAAACTGTTTTTT. It is translated as CASSLDGGKLFF.

The rearrangement joins TRBV9 to TRBJ2-3; 9 nucleotides match TRBD2. There are 16 residues in the CDR3. Per the germline V gene, CDR1 is SGDLS and CDR2 is YYNGEE. V gave up 4 bases and J gave up 2 bases; unmatched junction bases: 8. This CDR3 is CASSPRGTSLTDTQYF. In DNA, the CDR3 is TGTGCCAGCAGCCCCCGCGGGACTAGCCTCACAGATACGCAGTATTTT.

The gene calls are TRBV4-1 and TRBJ2-1, with 9 bases fitting TRBD2. Trimming took 1 base from V and 9 from J; bases not matched to a gene: 16. Germline V gene data show CDR1 as MGHRA and CDR2 as YSYEKL. The CDR3 covers 18 residues. This chain's CDR3 is CASSQGRSASGGRGEQFF. CDR3 coding DNA: TGCGCCAGCAGCCAAGGGAGAAGCGCGAGCGGGGGGAGGGGTGAGCAGTTCTTC.

The chain employs TRBV25-1 and TRBJ2-2; 10 positions match TRBD1. CDR1 MGHDK and CDR2 SYGVNS come from the germline V gene. This CDR3 spans 14 amino acids. The junction had 7 bases not matched to a gene; V was cut back by 9 bases and J by 6 bases. This CDR3 reads CASAGTGAAGELFF. In nucleotides, the CDR3 is TGTGCCAGTGCCGGGACAGGGGCCGCCGGGGAGCTGTTTTTT.

This chain uses TRBV15 with TRBJ2-3; a weak D match, TRBD2 (7 bases). CDR3 length equals 12 residues. Germline V lookup: CDR1 LNHNV, CDR2 YYDKDF (reference sequence). V was cut by 5 bases and J by 6 bases, with 9 bases left in between. The CDR3 DNA reads as TGTGCCACCAGCCGGGGGGCGGATACGCAGTATTTT. Its translation: CATSRGADTQYF.

The V and J genes are TRBV5-6 and TRBJ1-5, with 8 positions matching TRBD1. This CDR3 has 16 amino acids. From germline, CDR1 is SGHDT and CDR2 YYEEEE. J lost 4 bases, V lost 0 bases, and 6 bases had no gene match. The chain's CDR3 is CASSLGRGRTNQPQHF. For the CDR3, the DNA is TGTGCCAGCAGCTTGGGCAGGGGGCGGACAAATCAGCCCCAGCATTTT.

A remark on this clone: The junction does not match germline at one end; this may be a read error. This specimen includes other DNA sequences encoding the same CDR3. V and J are TRBV4-1 and TRBJ1-6; D remains unclear. Germline CDR1 reads MGHRA; CDR2 reads YSYEKL. The length of the CDR3 is 14 residues. The CDR3 here is CASSQWAGNSPLHF. In nucleotides, the CDR3 is TGCGCCAGCAGCCAGTGGGCCGGCAATTCCCCCCTCCACTTT.

The chain recombines TRBV11-2 with TRBJ2-2; a weak D match, TRBD2 (6 bases). The CDR3 has 15 amino acids. Germline-derived CDR1 and CDR2 are SGHAT and FQNNGV. V was cut by 5 bases and J by 6 bases, with 16 bases left in between. Written as DNA, the CDR3 is TGTGCCAGCAGCCTCCCGAGGCCGGGGGCCGGGGAGCTGTTTTTT. Its protein is CASSLPRPGAGELFF.

The chain uses TRBV10-3 and TRBJ2-4; the D gene is possibly TRBD1 (5 bases). CDR1 ENHRY and CDR2 SYGVKD come from the germline V gene. CDR3 length: 14 amino acids. Between the trimmed V and J ends, which lost 4 bases and 5 bases, there was a span of 12 bases. In DNA, the CDR3 is TGTGCCATCAGTGGGCAGGGCGCGGAAAACATTCAGTACTTC. Protein product: CAISGQGAENIQYF.

CDR3 loop: CASSYSRTVGGNTIYF. CDR3 sequence (DNA): TGTGCCAGCAGTTACTCCAGGACAGTCGGTGGAAACACCATATATTTT. The chain is built from TRBV6-6 and TRBJ1-3; TRBD1 might be the D (6 bases). CDR3 length: 16 amino acids. Per the germline V gene, CDR1 is MNHNY and CDR2 is SVGAGI (reference sequence). Trimming stripped 0 bases from V and 3 bases from J, with 12 bases between.

The V and J genes are TRBV11-2 and TRBJ2-3, with 8 nucleotides matching TRBD2. The CDR3 is 15 amino acids. The V and J ends lost 6 bases and 4 bases, in that order; junction bases with no gene match: 9. CDR1 is SGHAT, CDR2 FQNNGV, per germline. The DNA for the CDR3 is TGTGCCAGCAGACCGGGGGGGCGCGCTTCAGATACGCAGTATTTT. It encodes CASRPGGRASDTQYF. Based on the CDR3 plus reference TRBV11-2 and TRBJ2-3, the full variable domain is EAGVAQSPRYKIIEKRQSVAFWCNPISGHATLYWYQQILGQGPKLLIQFQNNGVVDDSQLPKDRFSAERLKGVDSTLKIQPAKLEDSAVYLCASRPGGRASDTQYFGPGTRLTVL.

The chain employs TRBV19 and TRBJ2-7; a weak D match, TRBD1 (5 bases). The length of the CDR3 is 13 residues. In germline, CDR1 is LNHDA, CDR2 SQIVND (reference sequence). V was pared by 5 bases and J by 2 bases, with 10 bases between. The chain's CDR3 is CASSPGRAYEQYF. DNA of the CDR3: TGTGCCAGTAGTCCGGGCAGGGCCTACGAGCAGTACTTC.

This rearrangement joins TRBV6-1 to TRBJ1-1; 10 bases map to TRBD1. The germline gives CDR1 MNHNS, CDR2 SASEGT. This CDR3 comprises 14 residues. V trimming: 4 bases; J trimming: 5 bases; junction bases outside the gene matches: 4. CDR3 DNA: TGTGCCAGCAGTGGGACAGGGGGTTGGACTGAAGCTTTCTTT. Protein: CASSGTGGWTEAFF.

The chain is built from TRBV5-4 and TRBJ2-3; D is possibly TRBD2 (6 bases). CDR1 is SGHNT and CDR2 is YYREEE in the germline V gene (reference sequence). Trimming removed 9 bases at V and 2 bases at J, with 16 bases between. The CDR3 sequence is 14 residues long. CDR3 sequence: CAKRTSPNTDTQYF. The CDR3 DNA reads TGTGCCAAAAGAACTAGCCCGAACACAGATACGCAGTATTTT. Using reference TRBV5-4 and TRBJ2-3 for the parts outside the CDR3, the full variable domain is ETGVTQSPTHLIKTRGQQVTLRCSSQSGHNTVSWYQQALGQGPQFIFQYYREEENGRGNFPPRFSGLQFPNYSSELNVNALELDDSALYLCAKRTSPNTDTQYFGPGTRLTVL.

This rearrangement joins TRBV2 to TRBJ2-5; 7 positions match TRBD1. Looked up from germline, CDR1 is SNHLY and CDR2 is FYNNEI. The CDR3 loop spans 14 amino acids. V was pared by 5 bases and J by 7 bases, with 10 bases of the junction left unmatched. The CDR3 DNA reads TGTGCCAGCAGTCGAGACAGGGATTTTCGGACCCAGTACTTC. Its protein is CASSRDRDFRTQYF.

This clone was seen only once. The chain combines TRBV5-5 with TRBJ1-4; D remains unclear. The CDR3 loop spans 15 amino acids. In germline, CDR1 is SGHKS, CDR2 YYEKEE (reference sequence). V gave up 0 bases and J gave up 4 bases, with 10 bases separating them. The CDR3 nucleotides read TGTGCCAGCAGCTTGGACGGAGGCGATAATGAAAAACTGTTTTTT. This encodes CASSLDGGDNEKLFF.